The TCR beta chain described here comes from a study of tumor-infiltrating lymphocytes in oesophageal squamous cell carcinoma. TCRdb re-derived calls from the PCR reads in MiXCR, one entry per CDR3 protein. This table holds 10,000 to 15,000 distinct CDR3 sequences, roughly 50% found once. This clonotype has just a few counts. The TCR sequence derives from a male donor with esophageal squamous cell carcinoma. Sequenced input: esophageal tumor tissue.

The CDR3: CASSLGHPETQYF. The CDR3 DNA is TGTGCCAGCAGCTTAGGCCACCCAGAGACCCAGTACTTC. The chain is built from TRBV7-2 and TRBJ2-5; D gene unclear. The V end was cut by 1 base, the J end by 4 bases, with 7 bases between. In germline, CDR1 is SGHTA, CDR2 FQGNSA. The CDR3 extends over 13 amino acids.